This TCR beta chain was found in a study of T cell repertoires in cytomegalovirus infection. Study-wide background: CMV infection together with matching HLA type was indicated by public TCR beta signatures. Study findings and constraints: Frequencies of public TCR beta families were cumulated, and this identified carriers of CMV plus the relevant HLA. There were HLA-C-restricted CMV-specific TCR beta clonotypes dominating the ex vivo response.

The sample holds many counts of this clonotype. Its matching antigen is unknown. MiXCR, applied by TCRdb to the reads, yields one record per CDR3 protein. The sample lists 680,000 or so distinct CDR3 sequences, under 40% occurring once. This CDR3 is built from 13 residues. V lost 6 bases to trimming and J lost 4 bases; unmatched junction nucleotides: 4. Germline CDR1 SQVTM, CDR2 ANQGSEA. This chain connects TRBV29-1 to TRBJ1-5, with TRBD1 identical over 9 bases. The material sequenced was PBMCs. The sequence was collected from a human donor in good health (CMV status not recorded). Some clones in this sample may be carry-over from other donors' samples. The CDR3 spells CSVVQGANQPQHF. DNA for the CDR3: TGCAGCGTAGTACAGGGGGCTAATCAGCCCCAGCATTTT.